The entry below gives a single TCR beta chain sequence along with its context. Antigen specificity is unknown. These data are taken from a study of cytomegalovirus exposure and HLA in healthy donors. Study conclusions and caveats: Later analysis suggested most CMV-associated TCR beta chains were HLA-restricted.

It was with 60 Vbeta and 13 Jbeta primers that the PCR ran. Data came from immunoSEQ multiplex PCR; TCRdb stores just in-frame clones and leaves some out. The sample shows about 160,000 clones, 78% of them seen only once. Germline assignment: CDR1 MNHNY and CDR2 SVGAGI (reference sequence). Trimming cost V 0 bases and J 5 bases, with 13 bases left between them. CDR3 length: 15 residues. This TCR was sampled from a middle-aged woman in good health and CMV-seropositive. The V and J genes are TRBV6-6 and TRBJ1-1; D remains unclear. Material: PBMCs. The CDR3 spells CASSYSLLGGTEAFF. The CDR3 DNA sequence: TGTGCCAGCAGTTACTCGCTATTAGGAGGGACTGAAGCTTTCTTT.